Each of the 14 T cell receptor beta chains below was sequenced from the same sample in a study of cytomegalovirus exposure and HLA in healthy donors. PCR involved 60 Vbeta and 13 Jbeta primers. Profiling relied on immunoSEQ multiplex PCR, and the TCRdb table lists in-frame clones only, not all of them. This table holds roughly 150,000 clones, roughly four fifths found once. Sequenced: PBMCs. The receptors were sampled from a woman aged 40 to 55 in good health and CMV-seronegative.

The chain has TRBV9 and TRBJ1-1; D is uncertain. Germline CDR1 reads SGDLS; CDR2 reads YYNGEE. The CDR3 length is 13 residues. The V and J ends lost 2 bases and 8 bases respectively, with 13 bases between them. The CDR3 DNA reads TGTGCCAGCAGCGTGACATCCCGAGGGGAAGCTTTCTTT. Its translation is CASSVTSRGEAFF.

Note on this clone: This same CDR3 is encoded by further DNA sequences in the sample. CDR3 residues: CASRRQGSTGELFF. CDR3 in DNA: TGTGCCAGCAGGCGACAGGGCAGCACCGGGGAGCTGTTTTTT. V usage is TRBV27 and J usage is TRBJ2-2; 7 bases match TRBD1. With 6 bases clipped from V and 4 bases from J, the junction kept 5 bases outside the gene matches. The CDR3 sequence is 14 residues long. Germline CDR1 reads MNHEY; CDR2 reads SMNVEV (reference sequence).

The gene calls are TRBV7-9 and TRBJ1-5; D is uncertain. The CDR3 loop spans 13 amino acids. Between the trimmed V and J ends, which lost 3 bases and 6 bases, there was a span of 9 bases. CDR1 and CDR2 from the germline V gene are SEHNR and FQNEAQ (reference sequence). The CDR3 DNA is TGTGCCAGCAGCTTGGAGGGAACTCAGCCCCAGCATTTT. This translates into CASSLEGTQPQHF.

The chain combines TRBV7-9 with TRBJ2-2, with 9 bases identical to TRBD2. V shed 5 bases, J shed 1 base, and the junction held 5 bases outside the gene matches. Germline V gene lookup returns CDR1 SEHNR and CDR2 FQNEAQ (reference sequence). This CDR3 has 16 amino acids. In nucleotides, the CDR3 is TGTGCCAGCAGCCCGGGACTAGCCCAGAACACCGGGGAGCTGTTTTTT. Protein: CASSPGLAQNTGELFF. Filled out from reference TRBV7-9 and TRBJ2-2, the complete variable domain reads DTGVSQNPRHKITKRGQNVTFRCDPISEHNRLYWYRQTLGQGPEFLTYFQNEAQLEKSRLLSDRFSAERPKGSFSTLEIQRTEQGDSAMYLCASSPGLAQNTGELFFGEGSRLTVL.

This clone was detected a few times. This chain links TRBV29-1 with TRBJ1-1, with TRBD1 as a possible D gene (6 bases). CDR1 is SQVTM, CDR2 ANQGSEA, per germline. The CDR3 is 14 residues long. Trimming left V 7 bases short and J 0 bases short, with 15 bases between. CDR3 residues: CSAWTVALNTEAFF. In nucleotides, the CDR3 is TGCAGCGCGTGGACAGTCGCCTTGAACACTGAAGCTTTCTTT.

This clone was seen a handful of times. The chain employs TRBV19 and TRBJ1-5, with D tentatively TRBD1 (5 bases). CDR1 LNHDA and CDR2 SQIVND come from the germline V gene (reference sequence). Trimming left V 9 bases short and J 0 bases short, with 15 bases between. This CDR3 has 15 residues. The CDR3 sequence: CASLPGDSSNQPQHF. Written as DNA, the CDR3 is TGTGCCAGCCTCCCGGGGGACTCTAGCAATCAGCCCCAGCATTTT.

The V and J genes are TRBV29-1 and TRBJ2-7; tentative D call: TRBD1 (6 bases). Trimming left V 7 bases short and J 6 bases short, with 10 bases between. The CDR3 loop spans 10 amino acids. Germline V gives CDR1 SQVTM, CDR2 ANQGSEA. CDR3: CSAGQREQYF. DNA for the CDR3: TGCAGCGCCGGACAGCGCGAGCAGTACTTC.

The chain recombines TRBV30 with TRBJ1-5, with TRBD1 as a possible D gene (5 bases). This CDR3 is 13 amino acids long. V was clipped by 3 bases and J by 6 bases, with 12 bases between them. CDR1 and CDR2 (germline): GTSNPN, SVGIG (reference sequence). The CDR3 spells CAWRGLSGQPQHF. The DNA of the CDR3 is TGTGCCTGGAGGGGGCTGTCTGGTCAGCCCCAGCATTTT. Full variable domain (rest looked up from reference TRBV30 and TRBJ1-5): SQTIHQWPATLVQPVGSPLSLECTVEGTSNPNLYWYRQAAGRGLQLLFYSVGIGQISSEVPQNLSASRPQDRQFILSSKKLLLSDSGFYLCAWRGLSGQPQHFGDGTRLSIL.

The chain recombines TRBV30 with TRBJ1-2; TRBD1 aligns across 10 bases. The CDR3 totals 14 residues. After removal of 5 bases from V and 8 bases from J, the junction contained 11 bases not matched to a gene. The germline V gene has CDR1 GTSNPN and CDR2 SVGIG (reference sequence). DNA for the CDR3: TGTGCCTGGGACATCACGGGACAGGGGCGAGGCTACACCTTC. Protein sequence: CAWDITGQGRGYTF.

This sequence joins TRBV5-1 and TRBJ2-7; 8 bases are a match to TRBD2. The CDR3 loop spans 15 amino acids. Germline loops: CDR1 SGHRS, CDR2 YFSETQ. V lost 3 bases and J lost 2; bases outside the gene matches: 7. This CDR3 is CASSSLAGTTYEQYF. CDR3 coding DNA: TGCGCCAGCAGCTCCTTAGCGGGAACGACCTACGAGCAGTACTTC. The whole variable domain, filled in from reference TRBV5-1 and TRBJ2-7, reads KAGVTQTPRYLIKTRGQQVTLSCSPISGHRSVSWYQQTPGQGLQFLFEYFSETQRNKGNFPGRFSGRQFSNSRSEMNVSTLELGDSALYLCASSSLAGTTYEQYFGPGTRLTVT.

The chain uses TRBV9 and TRBJ2-7; D is possibly TRBD2 (5 bases). Germline V gives CDR1 SGDLS, CDR2 YYNGEE. V lost 0 bases, J lost 4 bases, and 14 bases lay in between. The CDR3 is 15 amino acids. CDR3 DNA sequence: TGTGCCAGCAGCGTAGGCTCTAGCTTAAGGTACGAGCAGTACTTC. This gives the protein CASSVGSSLRYEQYF.

Turning to this clone: At one boundary the junction diverges from the germline segment, which might be a read error. This CDR3 reads CASSLGGGSLMNTAAFF. The CDR3 nucleotides are TGTGCCAGCAGCTTGGGCGGAGGGAGCCTTATGAACACTGCAGCTTTCTTT. This rearrangement joins TRBV5-6 to TRBJ1-1; no clear D. In germline, CDR1 is SGHDT, CDR2 YYEEEE. The CDR3 has 17 amino acids.

The V gene is TRBV6-1, the J gene TRBJ1-1, with 8 nucleotides matching TRBD1. Germline V gene lookup returns CDR1 MNHNS and CDR2 SASEGT. Trimming at V came to 5 bases and at J to 4 bases, leaving 3 bases not matched to a gene. This CDR3 contains 13 residues. The CDR3 region is CASSRTGGTEAFF. The CDR3 nucleotides read TGTGCCAGCAGTCGTACAGGGGGCACTGAAGCTTTCTTT.

This clone was recorded only once. The rearrangement links TRBV5-1 to TRBJ2-5; TRBD1 aligns across 8 bases. V was clipped by 3 bases and J by 5 bases; unmatched bases: 12. The CDR3 covers 16 residues. CDR1 and CDR2 from the germline V gene are SGHRS and YFSETQ. CDR3 DNA: TGCGCCAGCAGCTCCACACCCCAGGGGGCAGGGGAGACCCAGTACTTC. As protein: CASSSTPQGAGETQYF.